This is a list of T cell receptor beta chains from one sample in a study of OX40 agonist ivuxolimab in advanced cancers. Sequenced by immunoSEQ multiplex PCR; TCRdb stores in-frame clones only, minus some. The sample contains fewer than 85,000 clones, 90% of which appear only once. This material consisted of CD4+ or CD8+ T cells sorted from blood, taken in a trial of the OX40 agonist ivuxolimab. These receptors all come from an adult with an advanced solid tumor such as melanoma, head and neck, liver or kidney cancer. The conserved cysteine and the conserved F or W are not part of the CDR3 here.

cdr3_length v_call cdr3_aa
13 TRBV10-2 ASSARGDAYNEQF
12 TRBV5-1 ASSLAADRAEAF
10 TRBV10-3 AISEGSPQAF
13 TRBV9 ASSVSGGAGYEQY
13 TRBV9 ASSESSGDPYEQY
13 TRBV18 ASSPSPAFTDTQY
16 TRBV7-2 ASSLDPLLYSLNEKLF
12 TRBV30 AWSVPEGTDTQY
11 TRBV7-9 ASSFGAAFEQY
13 TRBV7-2 ASTRTGSSYNEQF
12 TRBV19 ASSLSGGTGEQY
10 TRBV23-1 ASSRQFYGYT
12 TRBV9 ASSGGGGKETQY
9 TRBV5-1 ASSLDETQY
13 TRBV9 ASSVVGTAYNEQF